This TCR beta chain is from a study of blood T cell repertoires in COVID-19. Study background: Donors in the United States, Italy and Spain gave samples during acute or convalescent COVID-19. Sources were T cells, B-cell-depleted T cells, or PBMCs; the material itself was cDNA or gDNA.

The CDR3 has 15 residues. The V gene lost 0 bases and the J gene lost 7 bases, with 15 bases spanning the gap. Germline values: CDR1 LGHDT, CDR2 YNNKEL (reference sequence). Original methodology: Estimation of nucleated cell counts relied on the amplification of reference gene primers. Profiling relied on immunoSEQ multiplex PCR, and the TCRdb table lists in-frame clones only, not all of them. That table is the source of V, J and clone size, and D and trimming were worked out from the DNA. The profile shows approximately 90,000 clones, roughly 91% of them singletons. V is TRBV3-1 (or the pseudogene TRBV3-2) and J is TRBJ1-2; no reliable D call. The sequenced sample was peripheral blood. This clonotype was obtained from a woman older than 75 with acute or convalescent COVID-19. CDR3 region: CASSQENRGTFGYTF. As DNA, the CDR3 is TGTGCCAGCAGCCAAGAAAATCGGGGAACTTTTGGCTACACCTTC.